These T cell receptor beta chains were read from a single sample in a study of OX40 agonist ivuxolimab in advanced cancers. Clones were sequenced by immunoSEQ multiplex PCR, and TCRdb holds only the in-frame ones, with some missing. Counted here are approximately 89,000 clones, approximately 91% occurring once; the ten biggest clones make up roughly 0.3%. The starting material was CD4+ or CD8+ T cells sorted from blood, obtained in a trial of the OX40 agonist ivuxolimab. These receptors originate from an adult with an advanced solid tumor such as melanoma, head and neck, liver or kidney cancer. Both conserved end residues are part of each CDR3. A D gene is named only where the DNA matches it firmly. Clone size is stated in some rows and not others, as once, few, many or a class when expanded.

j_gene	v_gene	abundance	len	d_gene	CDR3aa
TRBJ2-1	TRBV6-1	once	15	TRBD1	CASRTGTGAHNEQFF
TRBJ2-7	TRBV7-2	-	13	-	CASSSSSAYEQYF
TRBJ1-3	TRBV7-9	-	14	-	CASSLPDSRNTIYF
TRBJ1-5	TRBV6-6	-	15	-	CASSRQQGLNQPQHF
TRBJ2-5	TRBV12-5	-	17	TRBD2	CASGLVPLAGGKETQYF
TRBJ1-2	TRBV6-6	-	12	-	CASSYSNHGYTF
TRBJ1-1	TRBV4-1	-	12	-	CASSRPGPEAFF
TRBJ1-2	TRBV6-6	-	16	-	CASSSPPTIANYGYTF
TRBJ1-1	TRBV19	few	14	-	CASTEGALNTEAFF
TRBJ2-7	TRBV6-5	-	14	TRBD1	CASRAGTGAYEQYF
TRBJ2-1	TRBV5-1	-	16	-	CASSLADAPSYNEQFF
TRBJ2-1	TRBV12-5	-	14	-	CASGLVGGMDEQFF
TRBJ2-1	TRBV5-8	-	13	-	CASSLPGDNEQFF
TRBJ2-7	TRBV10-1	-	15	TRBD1	CASSERQGFSYEQYF
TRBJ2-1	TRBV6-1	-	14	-	CASRVAGRYNEQFF
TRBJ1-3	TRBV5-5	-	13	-	CASRNLGGNTIYF
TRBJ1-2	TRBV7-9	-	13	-	CASSLRPEHGYTF
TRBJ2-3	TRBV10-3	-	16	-	CAISESRGASTDTQYF
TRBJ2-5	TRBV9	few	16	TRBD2	CASSVVPGRVEETQYF
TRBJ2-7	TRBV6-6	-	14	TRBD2	CASSSPGLASEQYF
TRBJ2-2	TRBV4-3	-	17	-	CASSQVGRDSDTGELFF
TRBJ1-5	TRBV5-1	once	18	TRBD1	CASRERDRYYDSNQPQHF
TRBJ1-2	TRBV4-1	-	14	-	CASSQESQIYGYTF
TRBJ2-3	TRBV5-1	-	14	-	CASSVLRGEDTQYF
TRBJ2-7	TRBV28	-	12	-	CASSFLSREQYF
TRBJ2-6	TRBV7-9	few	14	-	CASIWGSGANVLTF
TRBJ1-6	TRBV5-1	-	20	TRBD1	CASSHEPGTGASSYNSPLHF
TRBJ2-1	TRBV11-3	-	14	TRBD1	CASSLRQGVGEQFF